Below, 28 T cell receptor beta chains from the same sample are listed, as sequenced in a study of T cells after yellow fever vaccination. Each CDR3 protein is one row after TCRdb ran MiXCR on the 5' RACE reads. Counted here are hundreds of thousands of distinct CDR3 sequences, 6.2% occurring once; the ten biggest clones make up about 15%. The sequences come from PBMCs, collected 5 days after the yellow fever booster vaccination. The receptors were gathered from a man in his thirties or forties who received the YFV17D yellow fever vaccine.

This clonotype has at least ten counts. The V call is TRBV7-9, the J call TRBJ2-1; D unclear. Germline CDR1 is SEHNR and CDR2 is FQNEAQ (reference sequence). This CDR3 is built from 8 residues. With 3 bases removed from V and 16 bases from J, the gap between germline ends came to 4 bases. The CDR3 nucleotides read TGTGCCAGCAGCTTTGGCTTCTTC. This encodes CASSFGFF.

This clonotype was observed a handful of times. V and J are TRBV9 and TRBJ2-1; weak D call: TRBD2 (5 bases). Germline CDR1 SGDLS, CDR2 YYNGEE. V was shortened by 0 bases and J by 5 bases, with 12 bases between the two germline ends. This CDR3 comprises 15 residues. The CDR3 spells CASSVDSLANNEQFF. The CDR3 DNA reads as TGTGCCAGCAGCGTAGACTCGCTAGCTAACAATGAGCAGTTCTTC.

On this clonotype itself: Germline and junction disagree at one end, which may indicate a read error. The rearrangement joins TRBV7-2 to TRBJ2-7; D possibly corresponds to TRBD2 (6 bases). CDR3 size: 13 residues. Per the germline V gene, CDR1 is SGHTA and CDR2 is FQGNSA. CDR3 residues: CASSTGLLSPPIF. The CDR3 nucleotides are TGTGCCAGCAGCACCGGACTACTCTCCCCCCCAATATTC. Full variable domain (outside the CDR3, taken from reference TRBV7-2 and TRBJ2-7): GAGVSQSPSNKVTEKGKDVELRCDPISGHTALYWYRQSLGQGLEFLIYFQGNSAPDKSGLPSDRFSAERTGGSVSTLTIQRTQQEDSAVYLCASSTGLLSPPIFGPGTRLTVT.

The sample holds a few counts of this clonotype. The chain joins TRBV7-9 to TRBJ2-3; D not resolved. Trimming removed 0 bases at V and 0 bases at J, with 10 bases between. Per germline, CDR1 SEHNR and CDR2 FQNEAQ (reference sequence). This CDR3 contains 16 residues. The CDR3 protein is CASSLALAHSTDTQYF. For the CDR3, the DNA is TGTGCCAGCAGCTTAGCGCTGGCCCATAGCACAGATACGCAGTATTTT.

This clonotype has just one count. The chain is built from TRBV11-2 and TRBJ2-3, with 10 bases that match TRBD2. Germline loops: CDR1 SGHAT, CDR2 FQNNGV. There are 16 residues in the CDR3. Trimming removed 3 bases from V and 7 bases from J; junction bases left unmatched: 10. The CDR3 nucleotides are TGTGCCAGCAGCTTTCCTAGCGGGAGTTTTAAGAATACGCAGTATTTT. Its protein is CASSFPSGSFKNTQYF.

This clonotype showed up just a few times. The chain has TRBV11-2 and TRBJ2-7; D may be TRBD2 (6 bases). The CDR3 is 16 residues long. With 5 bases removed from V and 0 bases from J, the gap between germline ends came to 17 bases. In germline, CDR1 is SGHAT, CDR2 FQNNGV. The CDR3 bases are TGTGCCAGCAGCCCCTGGGCGGGACGGGACTCCTACGAGCAGTACTTC. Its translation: CASSPWAGRDSYEQYF.

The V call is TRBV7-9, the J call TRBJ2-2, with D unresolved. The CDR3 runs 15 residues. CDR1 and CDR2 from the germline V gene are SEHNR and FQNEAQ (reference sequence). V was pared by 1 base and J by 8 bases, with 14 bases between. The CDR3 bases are TGTGCCAGCAGCTTAGAAGGTTACCGGCCGGGGGAGCTGTTTTTT. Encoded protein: CASSLEGYRPGELFF.

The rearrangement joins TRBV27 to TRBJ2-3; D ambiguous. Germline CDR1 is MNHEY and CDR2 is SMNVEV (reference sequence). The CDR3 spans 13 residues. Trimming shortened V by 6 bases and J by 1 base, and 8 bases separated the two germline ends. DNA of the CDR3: TGTGCCAGCAGCAACTACCGCACAGATACGCAGTATTTT. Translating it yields CASSNYRTDTQYF.

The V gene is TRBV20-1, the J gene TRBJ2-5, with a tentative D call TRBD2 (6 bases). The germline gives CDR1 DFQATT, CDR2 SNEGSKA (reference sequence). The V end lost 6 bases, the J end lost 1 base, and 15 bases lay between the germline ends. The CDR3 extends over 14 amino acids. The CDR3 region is CSATHIAVQETQYF. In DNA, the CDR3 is TGCAGTGCAACACACATAGCGGTCCAAGAGACCCAGTACTTC.

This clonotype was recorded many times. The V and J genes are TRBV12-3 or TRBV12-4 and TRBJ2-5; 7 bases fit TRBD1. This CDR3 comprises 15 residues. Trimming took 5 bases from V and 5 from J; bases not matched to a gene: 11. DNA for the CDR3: TGTGCCAGCAGTCGCACCGGGACAGCGCAGGAGACCCAGTACTTC. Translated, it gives CASSRTGTAQETQYF.

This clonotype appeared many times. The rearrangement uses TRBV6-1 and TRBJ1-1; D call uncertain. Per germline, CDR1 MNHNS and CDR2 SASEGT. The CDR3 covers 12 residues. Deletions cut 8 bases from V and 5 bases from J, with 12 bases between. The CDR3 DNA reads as TGTGCCAGCTCCATAGGGCGGACTGAAGCTTTCTTT. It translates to CASSIGRTEAFF.

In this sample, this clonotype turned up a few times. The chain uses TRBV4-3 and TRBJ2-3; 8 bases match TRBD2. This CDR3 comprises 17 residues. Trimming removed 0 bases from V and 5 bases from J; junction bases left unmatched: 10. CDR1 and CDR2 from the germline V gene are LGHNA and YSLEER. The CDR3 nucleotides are TGCGCCAGCAGCCAAGAGGGCGGGAGGTTAGGAGGAGATACGCAGTATTTT. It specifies CASSQEGGRLGGDTQYF.

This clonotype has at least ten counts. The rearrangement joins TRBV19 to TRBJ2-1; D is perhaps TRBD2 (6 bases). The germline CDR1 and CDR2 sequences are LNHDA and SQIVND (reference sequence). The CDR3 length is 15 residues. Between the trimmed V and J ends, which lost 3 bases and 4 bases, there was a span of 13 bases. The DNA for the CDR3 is TGTGCCAGTAGTATCCCGGGACTGGCGTACAATGAGCAGTTCTTC. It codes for CASSIPGLAYNEQFF.

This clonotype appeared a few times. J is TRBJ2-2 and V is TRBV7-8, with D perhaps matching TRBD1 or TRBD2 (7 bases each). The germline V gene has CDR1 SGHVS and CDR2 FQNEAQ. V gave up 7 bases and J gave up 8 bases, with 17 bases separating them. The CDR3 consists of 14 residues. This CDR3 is CASTPQGRGGELFF. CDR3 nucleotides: TGTGCCAGCACCCCACAGGGGCGGGGGGGGGAGCTGTTTTTT.

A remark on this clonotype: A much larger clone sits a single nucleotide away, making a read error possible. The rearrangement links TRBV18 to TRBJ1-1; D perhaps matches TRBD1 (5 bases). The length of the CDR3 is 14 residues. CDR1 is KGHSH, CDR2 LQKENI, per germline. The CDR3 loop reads CTSSPPLKPWGAFF. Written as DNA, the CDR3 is TGTACCAGCTCACCACCACTCAAACCATGGGGGGCTTTCTTT.

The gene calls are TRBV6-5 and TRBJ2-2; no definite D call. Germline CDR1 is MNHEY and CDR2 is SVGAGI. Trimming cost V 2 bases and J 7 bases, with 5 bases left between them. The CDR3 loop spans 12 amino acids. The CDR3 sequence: CASSYGIGELFF. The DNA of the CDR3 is TGTGCCAGCAGTTACGGCATCGGGGAGCTGTTTTTT.

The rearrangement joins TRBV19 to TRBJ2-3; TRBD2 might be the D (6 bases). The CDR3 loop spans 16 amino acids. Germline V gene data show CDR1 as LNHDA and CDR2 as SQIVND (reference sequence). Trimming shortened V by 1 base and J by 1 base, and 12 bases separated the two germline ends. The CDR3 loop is CASSIGTNKGTDTQYF. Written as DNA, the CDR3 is TGTGCCAGTAGTATAGGGACTAATAAGGGCACAGATACGCAGTATTTT.

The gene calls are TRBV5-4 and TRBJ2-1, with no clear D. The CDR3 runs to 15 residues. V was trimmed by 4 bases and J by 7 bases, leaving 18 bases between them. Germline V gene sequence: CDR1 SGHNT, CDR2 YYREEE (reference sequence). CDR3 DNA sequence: TGTGCCAGCAGCATGAACTGGACCCCACGAAATGAGCAGTTCTTC. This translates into CASSMNWTPRNEQFF.

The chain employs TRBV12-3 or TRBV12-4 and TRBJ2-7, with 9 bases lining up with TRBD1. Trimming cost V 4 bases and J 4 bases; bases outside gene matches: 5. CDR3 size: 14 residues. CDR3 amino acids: CASSSGQGVYEQYF. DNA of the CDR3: TGTGCCAGCAGTTCGGGACAGGGAGTTTACGAGCAGTACTTC.

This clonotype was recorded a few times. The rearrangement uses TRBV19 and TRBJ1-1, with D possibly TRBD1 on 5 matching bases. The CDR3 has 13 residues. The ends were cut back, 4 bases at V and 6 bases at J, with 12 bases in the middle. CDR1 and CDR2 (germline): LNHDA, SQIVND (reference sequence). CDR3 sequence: CASSNLRGSEAFF. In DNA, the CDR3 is TGTGCCAGTAGTAACCTAAGGGGATCTGAAGCTTTCTTT.

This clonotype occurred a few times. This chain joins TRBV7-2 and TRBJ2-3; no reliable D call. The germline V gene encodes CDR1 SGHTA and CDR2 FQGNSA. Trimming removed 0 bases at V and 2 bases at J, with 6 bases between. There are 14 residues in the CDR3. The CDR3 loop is CASSLAPATDTQYF. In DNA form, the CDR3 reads TGTGCCAGCAGCTTAGCCCCTGCCACAGATACGCAGTATTTT.

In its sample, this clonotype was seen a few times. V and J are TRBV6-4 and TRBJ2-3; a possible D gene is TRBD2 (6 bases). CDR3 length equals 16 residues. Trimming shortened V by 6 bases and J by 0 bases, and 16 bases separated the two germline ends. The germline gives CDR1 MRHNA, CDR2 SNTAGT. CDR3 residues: CASRPGAGRSTDTQYF. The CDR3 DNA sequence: TGTGCCAGCAGGCCTGGGGCGGGAAGGAGCACAGATACGCAGTATTTT.

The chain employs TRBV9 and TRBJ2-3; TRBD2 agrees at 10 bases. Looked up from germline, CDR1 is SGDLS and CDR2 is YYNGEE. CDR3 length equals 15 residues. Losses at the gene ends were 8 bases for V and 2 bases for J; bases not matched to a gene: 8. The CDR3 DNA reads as TGTGCCAGTCCGGTAGCGGGAGGTGTCACAGATACGCAGTATTTT. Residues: CASPVAGGVTDTQYF.

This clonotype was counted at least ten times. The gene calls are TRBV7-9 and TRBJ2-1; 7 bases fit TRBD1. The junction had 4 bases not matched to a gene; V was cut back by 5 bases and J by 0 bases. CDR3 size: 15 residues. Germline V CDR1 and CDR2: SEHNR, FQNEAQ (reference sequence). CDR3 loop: CASSAGTVSYNEQFF. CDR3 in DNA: TGTGCCAGCAGCGCCGGGACAGTCTCCTACAATGAGCAGTTCTTC.

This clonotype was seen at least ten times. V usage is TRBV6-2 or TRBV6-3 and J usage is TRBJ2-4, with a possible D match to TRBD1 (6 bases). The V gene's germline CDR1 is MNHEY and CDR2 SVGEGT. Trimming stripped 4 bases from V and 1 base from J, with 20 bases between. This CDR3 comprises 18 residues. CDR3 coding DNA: TGTGCCAGCAGTTCCCTCCTGAGGGGGTCCTTGGCCAAAAACATTCAGTACTTC. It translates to CASSSLLRGSLAKNIQYF.

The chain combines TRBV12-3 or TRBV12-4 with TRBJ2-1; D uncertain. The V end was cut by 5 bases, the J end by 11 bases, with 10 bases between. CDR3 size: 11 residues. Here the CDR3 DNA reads TGTGCCAGCAGTCTCATAGCTCAGCAGTTCTTC. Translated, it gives CASSLIAQQFF.

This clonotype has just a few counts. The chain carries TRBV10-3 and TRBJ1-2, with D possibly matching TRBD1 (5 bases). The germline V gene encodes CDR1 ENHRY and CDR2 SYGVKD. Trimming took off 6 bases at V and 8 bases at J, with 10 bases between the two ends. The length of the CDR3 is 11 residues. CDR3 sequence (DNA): TGTGCCATCAGAGGGGAAATCGGCTACACCTTC. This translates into CAIRGEIGYTF.

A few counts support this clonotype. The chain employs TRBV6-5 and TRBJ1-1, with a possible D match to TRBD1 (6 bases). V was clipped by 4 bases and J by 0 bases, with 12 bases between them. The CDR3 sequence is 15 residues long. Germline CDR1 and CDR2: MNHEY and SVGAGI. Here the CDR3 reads CASSFSGHLNTEAFF. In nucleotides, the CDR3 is TGTGCCAGCAGTTTTTCGGGACACCTGAACACTGAAGCTTTCTTT.